This T cell receptor (beta chain) was sequenced for a study of vaccination and CD4 T cells after COVID-19. In the study overall: For post-vaccine samples, collection took place a median around 70 days after dose two, ranging from 14 to 241.

MiXCR, run by TCRdb on the PCR reads, gives a single entry per CDR3 protein. The sample contains about 19,000 distinct CDR3 sequences, around three fifths of which appear only once. Study-level points and caveats: A median of around 90% of reactive clones, in convalescent patients, became evident only post-vaccination. 304 of 307 vaccine-specific clones from convalescent patients were spike mono-reactive.

Note on this clonotype: Its cognate antigen is unknown.

CDR3 length: 14 amino acids. Germline-derived CDR1 and CDR2 are MNHEY and SVGEGT. The ends lost 6 bases at V and 2 bases at J; junction bases unmatched: 2. This chain joins TRBV6-2 or TRBV6-3 and TRBJ2-1; TRBD1 agrees at 9 bases. The specimen comprised CD4+ T cells from blood, sampled after SARS-CoV-2 vaccination. This receptor was obtained from a human donor who had recovered from COVID-19. The CDR3 DNA sequence: TGTGCCAGCAGGGACAGGGGCACCTACAATGAGCAGTTCTTC. It is translated as CASRDRGTYNEQFF.